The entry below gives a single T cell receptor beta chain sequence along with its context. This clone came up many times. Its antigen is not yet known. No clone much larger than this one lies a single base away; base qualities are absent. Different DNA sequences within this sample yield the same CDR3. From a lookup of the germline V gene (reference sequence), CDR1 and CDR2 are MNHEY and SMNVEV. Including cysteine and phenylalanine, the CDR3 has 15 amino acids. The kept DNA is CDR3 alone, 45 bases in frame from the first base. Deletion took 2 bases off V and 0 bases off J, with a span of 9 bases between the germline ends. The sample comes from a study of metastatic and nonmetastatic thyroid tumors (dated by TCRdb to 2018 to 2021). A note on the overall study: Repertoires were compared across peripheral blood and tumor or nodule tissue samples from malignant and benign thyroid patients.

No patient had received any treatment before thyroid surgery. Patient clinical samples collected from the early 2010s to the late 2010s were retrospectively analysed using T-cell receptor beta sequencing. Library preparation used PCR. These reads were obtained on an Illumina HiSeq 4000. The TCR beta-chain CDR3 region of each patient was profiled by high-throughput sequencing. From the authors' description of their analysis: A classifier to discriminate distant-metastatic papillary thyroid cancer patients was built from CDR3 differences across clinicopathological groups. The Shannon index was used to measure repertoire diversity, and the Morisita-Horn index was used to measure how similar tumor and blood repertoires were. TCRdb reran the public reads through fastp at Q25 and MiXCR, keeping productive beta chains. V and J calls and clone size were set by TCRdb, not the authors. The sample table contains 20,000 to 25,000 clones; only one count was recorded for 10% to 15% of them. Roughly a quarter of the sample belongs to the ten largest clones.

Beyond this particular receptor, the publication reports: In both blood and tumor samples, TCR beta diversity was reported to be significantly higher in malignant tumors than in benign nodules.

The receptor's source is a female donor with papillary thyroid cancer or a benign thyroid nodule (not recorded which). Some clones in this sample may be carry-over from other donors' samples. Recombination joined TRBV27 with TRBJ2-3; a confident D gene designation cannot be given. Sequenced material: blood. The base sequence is TGTGCCAGCAGTTTAGGAGCAGTAAGCACAGATACGCAGTATTTT. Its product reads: CASSLGAVSTDTQYF.